This T cell receptor (beta chain) was obtained from a study of Ad26.COV2.S vaccination and SARS-CoV-2 variants. CDR1 is LGHDT, CDR2 YNNKEL, per germline (reference sequence). The CDR3 has 15 amino acids. The ends were cut back, 2 bases at V and 2 bases at J, with 11 bases in the middle. Only in-frame clones appear in the TCRdb table, and some are missing; sequencing was by immunoSEQ multiplex PCR. The sample gives approximately 480,000 clones, around 88% of which show up once; about 13% is in the top ten. Treatment defined: some 20 received Ad26.COV2.S at low or high dose, single or two shots; roughly five received placebo; per-sample allocation not given. Vaccine and placebo recipients were sampled on day 63 after the first injection. It was Wuhan-strain SARS-CoV-2 spike that the Ad26 vaccine vector expressed.

The chain is built from TRBV3-1 (or the pseudogene TRBV3-2) and TRBJ2-3; D is ambiguous. The sample was peripheral blood, taken in a trial of Ad26.COV2.S vaccine versus placebo. The source is a person aged 18-65 years who received the Ad26.COV2.S COVID-19 vaccine or a placebo. The chain's CDR3 is CASSQPSSNTDTQYF. CDR3 sequence (DNA): TGTGCCAGCAGCCAACCCAGCTCGAACACAGATACGCAGTATTTT.